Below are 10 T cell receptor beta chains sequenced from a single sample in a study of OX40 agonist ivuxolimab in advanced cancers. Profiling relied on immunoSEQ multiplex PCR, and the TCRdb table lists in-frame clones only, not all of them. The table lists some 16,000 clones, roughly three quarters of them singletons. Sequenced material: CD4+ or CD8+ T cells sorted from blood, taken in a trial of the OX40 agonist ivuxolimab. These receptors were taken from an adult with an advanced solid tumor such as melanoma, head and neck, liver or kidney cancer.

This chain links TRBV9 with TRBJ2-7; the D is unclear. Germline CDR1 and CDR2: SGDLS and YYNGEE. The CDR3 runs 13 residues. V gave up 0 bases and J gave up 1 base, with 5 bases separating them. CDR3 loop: CASSVAESYEQYF. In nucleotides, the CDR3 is TGTGCCAGCAGCGTAGCGGAGTCCTACGAGCAGTACTTC.

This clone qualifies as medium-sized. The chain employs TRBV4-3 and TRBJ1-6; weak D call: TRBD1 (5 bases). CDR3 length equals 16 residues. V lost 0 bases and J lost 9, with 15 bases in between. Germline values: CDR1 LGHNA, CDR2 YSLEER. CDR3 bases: TGCGCCAGCAGCCAAGATCGAGGGGTTATGCTTTCACCCCTCCACTTT. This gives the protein CASSQDRGVMLSPLHF.

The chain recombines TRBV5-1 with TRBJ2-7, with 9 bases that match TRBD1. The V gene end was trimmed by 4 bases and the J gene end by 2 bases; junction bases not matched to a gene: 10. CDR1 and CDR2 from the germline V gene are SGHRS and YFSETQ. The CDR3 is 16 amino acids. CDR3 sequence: CASSQGTGNDPYEQYF. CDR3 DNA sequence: TGCGCCAGCAGCCAGGGGACAGGGAACGACCCCTACGAGCAGTACTTC.

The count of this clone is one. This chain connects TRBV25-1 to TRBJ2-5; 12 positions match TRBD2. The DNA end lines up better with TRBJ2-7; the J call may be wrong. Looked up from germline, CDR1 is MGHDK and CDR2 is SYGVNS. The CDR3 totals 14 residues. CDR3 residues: CASSVGLAGNEQYF. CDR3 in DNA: TGTGCCAGCAGTGTCGGACTAGCGGGAAACGAGCAGTACTTC.

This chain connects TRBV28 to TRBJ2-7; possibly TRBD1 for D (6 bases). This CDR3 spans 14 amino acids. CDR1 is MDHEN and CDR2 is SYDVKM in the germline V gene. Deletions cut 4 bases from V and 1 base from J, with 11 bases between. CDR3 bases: TGTGCCAGCAGTTCCTCGGGACAATCCTACGAGCAGTACTTC. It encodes CASSSSGQSYEQYF.

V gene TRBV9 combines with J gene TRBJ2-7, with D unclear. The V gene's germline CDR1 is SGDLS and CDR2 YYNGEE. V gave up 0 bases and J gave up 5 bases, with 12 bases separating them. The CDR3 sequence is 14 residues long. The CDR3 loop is CASSVGGVKNEQYF. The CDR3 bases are TGTGCCAGCAGCGTAGGAGGAGTCAAGAACGAGCAGTACTTC.

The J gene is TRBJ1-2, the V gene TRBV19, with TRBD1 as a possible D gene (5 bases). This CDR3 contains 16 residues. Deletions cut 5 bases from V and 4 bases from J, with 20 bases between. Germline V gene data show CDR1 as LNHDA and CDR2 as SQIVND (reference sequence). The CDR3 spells CASSPRDGRPTYGYTF. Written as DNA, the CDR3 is TGTGCCAGTAGTCCCCGGGACGGGCGCCCTACCTATGGCTACACCTTC.

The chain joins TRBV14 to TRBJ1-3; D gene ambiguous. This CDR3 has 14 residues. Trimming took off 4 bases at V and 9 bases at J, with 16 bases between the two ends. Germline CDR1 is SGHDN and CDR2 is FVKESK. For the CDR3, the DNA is TGTGCCAGCAGCCCGTTGGCGGGGTTGGGCACCATATATTTT. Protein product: CASSPLAGLGTIYF.

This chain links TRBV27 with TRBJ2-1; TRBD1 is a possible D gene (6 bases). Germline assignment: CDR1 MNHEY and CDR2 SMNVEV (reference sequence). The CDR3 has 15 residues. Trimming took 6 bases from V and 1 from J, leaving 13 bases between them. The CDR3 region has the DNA TGTGCCAGCAGGCCCGGAAGGGGGTCCTACAATGAGCAGTTCTTC. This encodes CASRPGRGSYNEQFF.

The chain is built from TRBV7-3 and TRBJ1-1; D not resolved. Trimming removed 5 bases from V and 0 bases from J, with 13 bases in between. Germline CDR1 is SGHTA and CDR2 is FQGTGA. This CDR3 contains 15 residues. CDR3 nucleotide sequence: TGTGCCAGCAGCCCCCACCCGGGGATGAACACTGAAGCTTTCTTT. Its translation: CASSPHPGMNTEAFF.